Each of the 9 T cell receptor beta chains below was sequenced from the same sample in a study of cytomegalovirus exposure and HLA in healthy donors. PCR employed 60 Vbeta and 13 Jbeta primers. Produced via immunoSEQ multiplex PCR; TCRdb's table is partial and in-frame only. The sample comprises approximately 100,000 clones, roughly three quarters of which are singletons, and under 13% rests with the top ten. Sample: PBMCs. The receptors stem from a young woman in good health and CMV-seropositive.

The genes are TRBV6-5 and TRBJ2-1; D may be TRBD1 (6 bases). V was pared by 0 bases and J by 4 bases, with 7 bases between. The CDR3 runs 14 residues. The germline V gene has CDR1 MNHEY and CDR2 SVGAGI. CDR3 amino acids: CASSYSQGYNEQFF. The CDR3 DNA follows: TGTGCCAGCAGTTACTCACAGGGTTACAATGAGCAGTTCTTC.

This chain links TRBV20-1 with TRBJ1-2; 8 bases match TRBD1. The CDR3 has 11 amino acids. Germline V CDR1 and CDR2: DFQATT, SNEGSKA (reference sequence). The ends lost 1 base at V and 14 bases at J; junction bases unmatched: 6. CDR3 region: CSARADRGRTF. The CDR3, as DNA: TGCAGTGCTAGAGCTGACAGGGGTCGGACCTTC.

The chain employs TRBV6-4 and TRBJ1-1, with 7 bases identical to TRBD1. The length of the CDR3 is 15 residues. V shed 0 bases and J 2 bases; nucleotides not matched to a gene: 3. From germline, CDR1 is MRHNA and CDR2 SNTAGT. CDR3 residues: CASSDSTGPNTEAFF. The CDR3, as DNA: TGTGCCAGCAGTGACTCGACAGGGCCTAACACTGAAGCTTTCTTT.

The chain recombines TRBV4-3 with TRBJ2-1; possibly TRBD1 for D (5 bases). Trimming pared 1 base from V and 4 bases from J, leaving 5 bases between. CDR1 is LGHNA, CDR2 YSLEER, per germline. The CDR3 contains 13 residues. CDR3 loop: CASSQGQYNEQFF. In nucleotides, the CDR3 is TGCGCCAGCAGCCAAGGACAGTACAATGAGCAGTTCTTC.

J is TRBJ1-3 and V is TRBV9, with D perhaps matching TRBD1 (5 bases). This CDR3 is built from 16 residues. The V gene lost 3 bases and the J gene lost 0 bases, with 13 bases spanning the gap. Per germline, CDR1 SGDLS and CDR2 YYNGEE. The CDR3 DNA is TGTGCCAGCAGCGATGAAGGGGCAAACTCTGGAAACACCATATATTTT. This sequence encodes CASSDEGANSGNTIYF.

The V and J genes are TRBV27 and TRBJ1-4, with D possibly TRBD1 on 5 matching bases. In germline, CDR1 is MNHEY, CDR2 SMNVEV (reference sequence). Trimming removed 5 bases at V and 3 bases at J, with 16 bases between. The CDR3 runs to 16 residues. CDR3 sequence reads: CASSPYVGDSNEKLFF. The CDR3 region has the DNA TGTGCCAGCAGTCCCTATGTGGGGGACTCTAATGAAAAACTGTTTTTT.

This chain connects TRBV5-1 to TRBJ2-7; D ambiguous. This CDR3 region has 11 residues. Germline values: CDR1 SGHRS, CDR2 YFSETQ. The germline V and J ends were trimmed by 5 bases and 4 bases, with 7 bases remaining between them. DNA of the CDR3: TGCGCCAGCAGGGCAGTTTACGAGCAGTACTTC. Its translation: CASRAVYEQYF.

V and J are TRBV28 and TRBJ1-5; 7 bases line up with TRBD1. Germline CDR1 and CDR2: MDHEN and SYDVKM. V trimming: 5 bases; J trimming: 3 bases; junction bases outside the gene matches: 1. The CDR3 spans 13 residues. In DNA, the CDR3 is TGTGCCAGCAGTGACAGGGACAATCAGCCCCAGCATTTT. Its translation: CASSDRDNQPQHF.

The rearrangement links TRBV19 to TRBJ1-2; no firm D call. The V and J ends lost 1 base and 5 bases respectively, with 5 bases between them. In germline, CDR1 is LNHDA, CDR2 SQIVND (reference sequence). The CDR3 is 12 residues long. Written as DNA, the CDR3 is TGTGCCAGTAGTATAGTTCCGTATGGCTACACCTTC. Translated, it gives CASSIVPYGYTF. The whole variable domain, remainder taken from reference TRBV19 and TRBJ1-2, is DGGITQSPKYLFRKEGQNVTLSCEQNLNHDAMYWYRQDPGQGLRLIYYSQIVNDFQKGDIAEGYSVSREKKESFPLTVTSAQKNPTAFYLCASSIVPYGYTFGSGTRLTVV.